One and the same sample provided the 10 T cell receptor beta chains below, sequenced in a study of blood T cell repertoires in COVID-19. Profiled with immunoSEQ multiplex PCR; TCRdb holds only in-frame clones, not every one. Among approximately 480,000 clones listed, roughly nine tenths were seen once. The sequencing input was PBMCs or T cells enriched from blood (not recorded which). These receptors all stem from a woman under 30 who had recovered from COVID-19.

V gene TRBV9 combines with J gene TRBJ1-1; D not certain. Germline CDR1 and CDR2: SGDLS and YYNGEE. V dropped 7 bases and J dropped 5 bases, with 15 bases sitting between them. The CDR3 sequence is 13 residues long. The CDR3 here is CASGTGMGTEAFF. CDR3 DNA: TGTGCCAGCGGCACGGGGATGGGGACTGAAGCTTTCTTT.

The rearrangement joins TRBV2 to TRBJ1-1, with D tentatively TRBD1 (6 bases). This CDR3 comprises 11 residues. V lost 6 bases to trimming and J lost 7 bases, with 9 bases between them. The V gene's germline CDR1 is SNHLY and CDR2 FYNNEI. The CDR3 DNA is TGTGCCAGCAGCGGACAGAATGAAGCTTTCTTT. It yields the protein CASSGQNEAFF.

The J gene is TRBJ1-1, the V gene TRBV7-9; a weak D match, TRBD1 (5 bases). Germline V CDR1 and CDR2: SEHNR, FQNEAQ (reference sequence). Trimming removed 3 bases at V and 4 bases at J, with 12 bases between. The CDR3 length is 14 residues. Here the CDR3 reads CASSFDGGGTEAFF. DNA of the CDR3: TGTGCCAGCAGCTTTGACGGGGGAGGCACTGAAGCTTTCTTT.

This clone occurred once. This chain connects TRBV5-1 to TRBJ2-5; a weak D match, TRBD2 (7 bases). CDR1 is SGHRS and CDR2 is YFSETQ in the germline V gene. The CDR3 spans 17 residues. Trimming stripped 4 bases from V and 5 bases from J, with 24 bases between. CDR3 in amino acids: CASSLPEVGGAGETQYF. The CDR3 coding sequence is TGCGCCAGCAGCCTCCCCGAGGTGGGGGGGGCTGGGGAGACCCAGTACTTC.

J is TRBJ1-6 and V is TRBV28; TRBD1 might be the D (5 bases). The CDR3 consists of 15 residues. Trimming left V 7 bases short and J 4 bases short, with 14 bases between. Germline V gene data show CDR1 as MDHEN and CDR2 as SYDVKM. Here the CDR3 DNA reads TGTGCCAGCACACCGCTTCGACAGTATAATTCACCCCTCCACTTT. This sequence encodes CASTPLRQYNSPLHF. Full variable domain (remainder filled in from reference TRBV28 and TRBJ1-6): DVKVTQSSRYLVKRTGEKVFLECVQDMDHENMFWYRQDPGLGLRLIYFSYDVKMKEKGDIPEGYSVSREKKERFSLILESASTNQTSMYLCASTPLRQYNSPLHFGNGTRLTVT.

This clone was seen a few times. This chain joins TRBV12-3 or TRBV12-4 and TRBJ1-1, with D uncertain. V lost 3 bases to trimming and J lost 3 bases, with 8 bases between them. The length of the CDR3 is 13 residues. CDR3 sequence: CASSLAVYTEAFF. The CDR3 coding sequence is TGTGCCAGCAGTTTGGCGGTATACACTGAAGCTTTCTTT.

The rearrangement uses TRBV5-1 and TRBJ1-2, with a possible D match to TRBD1 (5 bases). The CDR3 loop spans 13 amino acids. The V gene lost 1 base and the J gene lost 7 bases, with 11 bases spanning the gap. In germline, CDR1 is SGHRS, CDR2 YFSETQ. As DNA, the CDR3 is TGCGCCAGCAGCTTGTCGGGGGTGGGTGGCTACACCTTC. This gives the protein CASSLSGVGGYTF.

The chain joins TRBV19 to TRBJ2-1; 8 bases line up with TRBD2. Germline V gene lookup returns CDR1 LNHDA and CDR2 SQIVND (reference sequence). The CDR3 runs to 15 residues. The ends lost 6 bases at V and 5 bases at J; junction bases unmatched: 9. This CDR3 is CASSESLAGDNEQFF. The CDR3 DNA follows: TGTGCCAGTAGCGAAAGCCTAGCGGGCGACAATGAGCAGTTCTTC.

The chain employs TRBV28 and TRBJ2-5; D is unresolved. The V gene lost 4 bases and the J gene lost 2 bases, with 8 bases spanning the gap. Germline V CDR1 and CDR2: MDHEN, SYDVKM. This CDR3 is built from 13 residues. CDR3 sequence: CASSYSPQETQYF. CDR3 DNA sequence: TGTGCCAGCAGTTATTCCCCTCAAGAGACCCAGTACTTC.

The V gene is TRBV7-2, the J gene TRBJ2-3; the D is unclear. V was trimmed by 3 bases and J by 1 base, leaving 17 bases between them. Germline V gene lookup returns CDR1 SGHTA and CDR2 FQGNSA. The CDR3 is 17 residues long. CDR3 loop: CASSFTRPTLGTDTQYF. CDR3 bases: TGTGCCAGCAGCTTTACAAGGCCGACTCTCGGCACAGATACGCAGTATTTT.